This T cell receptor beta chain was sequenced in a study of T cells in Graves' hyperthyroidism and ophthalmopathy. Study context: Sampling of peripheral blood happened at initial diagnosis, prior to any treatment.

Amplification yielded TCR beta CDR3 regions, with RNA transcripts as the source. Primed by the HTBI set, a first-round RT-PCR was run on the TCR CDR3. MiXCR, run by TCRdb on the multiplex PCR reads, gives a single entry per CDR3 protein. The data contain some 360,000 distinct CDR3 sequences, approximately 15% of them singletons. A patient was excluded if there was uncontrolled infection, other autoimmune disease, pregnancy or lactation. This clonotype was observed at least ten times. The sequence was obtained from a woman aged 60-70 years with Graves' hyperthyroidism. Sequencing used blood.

CDR3 loop: CASSVVGTNTDTQYF. CDR3 coding DNA: TGTGCCAGCAGCGTAGTTGGGACTAACACAGATACGCAGTATTTT. The rearrangement links TRBV9 to TRBJ2-3; TRBD2 matches at 7 bases. Germline CDR1 reads SGDLS; CDR2 reads YYNGEE. The CDR3 contains 15 residues. V was clipped by 0 bases and J by 2 bases; unmatched bases: 3.